This T cell receptor (beta chain) is drawn from a study of shared clonotypes between healthy human individuals. Germline CDR1 is SGHTS and CDR2 is YDEGEE. The V gene end was trimmed by 2 bases and the J gene end by 10 bases; junction bases not matched to a gene: 7. The CDR3 runs to 13 residues. Within Nashville, Tennessee resided all donors, each a Caucasian adult. For each subset, genomic DNA was distributed in equal portions over several immunoSEQ plates. Method: immunoSEQ multiplex PCR; TCRdb's copy keeps in-frame clones and lacks some. The table records over a million clones, more than 95% of them present only once.

The receptor's source is a man aged 25-45 years in good health. The chain joins TRBV5-8 to TRBJ2-3; 7 positions match TRBD2. The specimen sequenced was naive CD4+ T cells sorted from blood. Stated subset: CD45RA+ positively selected. The CDR3 sequence: CASSLQGLGAQYF. CDR3 nucleotide sequence: TGTGCCAGCAGCTTACAAGGACTAGGAGCGCAGTATTTT.